Shown below are 25 T cell receptor beta chains from a single sample sequenced in a study of glioma-infiltrating T cells after dendritic cell vaccination listed by TCRdb under 2016. This specimen's time point label, interpreted: after dendritic cell vaccination, including at tumor progression/relapse. The library was generated by the immunoSEQ multiplex PCR assay. TCRdb took this table from immuneACCESS and kept in-frame rearrangements with V and J called. Such tables lack part of the clones; where checked against another copy, unresolved V genes explain under half of the gap, and the rest is unexplained. For this sample there are approximately 85,000 clones; around 85% appear just once. The ten biggest clones cover 7.5% to 8.5% of the sample. Sequencing was performed on blood, taken after dendritic cell vaccination. Receptors originate from a human donor with glioblastoma.

The chain links TRBV29-1 to TRBJ2-5; a possible D gene is TRBD2 (5 bases). The J call is uncertain, as TRBJ2-7 better fits the DNA end. Germline CDR1 SQVTM, CDR2 ANQGSEA. CDR3 length equals 15 residues. The CDR3 is CSVGETDWASYEQYF. The DNA of the CDR3 is TGCAGCGTTGGGGAGACTGACTGGGCTTCCTACGAGCAGTACTTC.

CDR3 region: CSVERAGITDTQYF. CDR3 nucleotide sequence: TGCAGCGTTGAAAGAGCGGGAATCACAGATACGCAGTATTTT. The chain combines TRBV29-1 with TRBJ2-3; 7 bases match TRBD2. CDR3 length equals 14 residues. With 2 bases clipped from V and 2 bases from J, the junction kept 4 bases outside the gene matches. The germline V gene encodes CDR1 SQVTM and CDR2 ANQGSEA.

V is TRBV29-1 and J is TRBJ1-2; TRBD1 matches at 8 bases. Germline V CDR1 and CDR2: SQVTM, ANQGSEA. Trimming took 7 bases from V and 5 from J; bases not matched to a gene: 6. The CDR3 length is 12 residues. The CDR3 DNA reads TGCAGCGCCTCGACAGGGGAATATGGCTACACCTTC. Translated, it gives CSASTGEYGYTF.

The gene calls are TRBV6-5 and TRBJ1-2; 7 nucleotides align to TRBD1. CDR3 length equals 13 residues. V lost 6 bases and J lost 4; bases outside the gene matches: 5. Germline V CDR1 and CDR2: MNHEY, SVGAGI. Written as DNA, the CDR3 is TGTGCCAGCAGCCAGGGGGGAAGCTATGGCTACACCTTC. Amino acid sequence: CASSQGGSYGYTF.

The chain uses TRBV5-1 and TRBJ1-2, with D possibly being TRBD1 (6 bases). V lost 0 bases and J 3 bases, leaving 18 bases between the germline ends. Per the germline V gene, CDR1 is SGHRS and CDR2 is YFSETQ. The CDR3 covers 17 residues. DNA of the CDR3: TGCGCCAGCAGCTTGGTACAGGGAGGGGCGATTTACTATGGCTACACCTTC. It encodes CASSLVQGGAIYYGYTF.

CDR3: CASRGKREGPGNEQFF. In DNA, the CDR3 is TGTGCCAGCAGGGGGAAACGGGAGGGCCCAGGGAATGAGCAGTTCTTC. The V and J genes are TRBV2 and TRBJ2-1; 8 bases map to TRBD2. The CDR3 loop spans 16 amino acids. CDR1 is SNHLY, CDR2 FYNNEI, per germline. The V gene end was trimmed by 6 bases and the J gene end by 7 bases; junction bases not matched to a gene: 14.

V gene TRBV2 combines with J gene TRBJ1-4; no clear D. V lost 2 bases to trimming and J lost 15 bases, with 13 bases between them. The CDR3 spans 12 residues. The germline gives CDR1 SNHLY, CDR2 FYNNEI. The CDR3 DNA sequence: TGTGCCAGCAGTGAACCCGGCCTGAGGTTGTTTTTT. As protein: CASSEPGLRLFF.

The chain employs TRBV5-1 and TRBJ2-7; 8 nucleotides line up with TRBD1. This CDR3 region has 15 residues. J gave up 5 bases and V 5 bases, and 12 bases lay outside the gene matches. The germline CDR1 and CDR2 sequences are SGHRS and YFSETQ. For the CDR3, the DNA is TGCGCCAGCAGGCAGCAGGGGGCCCCTTTGGACGAGCAGTACTTC. Encoded protein: CASRQQGAPLDEQYF.

This chain joins TRBV6-5 and TRBJ1-4; 7 positions agree with TRBD1. Unmatched junction bases numbered 5, after V lost 4 bases and J lost 3 bases. Germline-derived CDR1 and CDR2 are MNHEY and SVGAGI. This CDR3 comprises 15 residues. The CDR3 sequence is CASSSQGLPNEKLFF. The CDR3 DNA sequence: TGTGCCAGCAGTTCACAGGGGTTACCTAATGAAAAACTGTTTTTT.

For this clone: The sample holds other DNA sequences that translate to the same CDR3. CDR3 region: CASSDGLAGGPRSYEQYF. The CDR3 nucleotides read TGTGCCAGCAGTGACGGACTAGCGGGAGGGCCTAGGTCCTACGAGCAGTACTTC. The V gene is TRBV2, the J gene TRBJ2-7, with TRBD2 matching over 15 bases. The J segment lost 1 base and the V segment lost 3 bases, leaving 7 bases of the junction unmatched. Looked up from germline, CDR1 is SNHLY and CDR2 is FYNNEI. CDR3 size: 18 residues.

The CDR3 bases are TGTGCCAGCAGCGTAGTGGCTGATCATGAGCAGTTCTTC. Translated, it gives CASSVVADHEQFF. This chain links TRBV9 with TRBJ2-1; no clear D. V was shortened by 0 bases and J by 8 bases, with 9 bases between the two germline ends. The CDR3 has 13 residues. Germline CDR1 and CDR2: SGDLS and YYNGEE.

This clone was seen only once. The gene calls are TRBV5-1 and TRBJ1-5, with D unresolved. Germline V lookup: CDR1 SGHRS, CDR2 YFSETQ. The CDR3 has 15 amino acids. V was pared by 4 bases and J by 0 bases, with 11 bases between. The CDR3 sequence: CASSPFRNSNQPQHF. Written as DNA, the CDR3 is TGCGCCAGCAGCCCCTTCAGGAATAGCAATCAGCCCCAGCATTTT.

The J gene is TRBJ1-5, the V gene TRBV28; a possible D gene is TRBD1 (5 bases). Trimming took off 3 bases at V and 5 bases at J, with 17 bases between the two ends. The V gene's germline CDR1 is MDHEN and CDR2 SYDVKM. This CDR3 region has 16 residues. The CDR3 is CASSFPPGGPDQPQHF. The CDR3 DNA follows: TGTGCCAGCAGTTTCCCCCCCGGGGGACCTGATCAGCCCCAGCATTTT.

This chain links TRBV7-9 with TRBJ2-1; TRBD1 is a possible D gene (6 bases). The V end lost 1 base, the J end lost 0 bases, and 7 bases lay between the germline ends. Germline values: CDR1 SEHNR, CDR2 FQNEAQ (reference sequence). The CDR3 is 15 residues long. The CDR3 bases are TGTGCCAGCAGCTTAGTGGGGGCCTCCTACAATGAGCAGTTCTTC. Translating it yields CASSLVGASYNEQFF.

As regards this clone: A read error may account for a junction end that differs from germline. The chain combines TRBV6-1 with TRBJ2-3, with a weak D call TRBD1 (5 bases). There are 12 residues in the CDR3. CDR1 is MNHNS, CDR2 SASEGT, per germline. The CDR3 coding sequence is TGTGTCAGCAGTGGACCAAGGGGTACGCAGTATTTT. This gives the protein CVSSGPRGTQYF.

The chain combines TRBV28 with TRBJ1-2; 9 bases are shared with TRBD1. Germline V gene sequence: CDR1 MDHEN, CDR2 SYDVKM. Trimming removed 6 bases from V and 0 bases from J; junction bases left unmatched: 2. There are 14 residues in the CDR3. In DNA, the CDR3 is TGTGCCAGCAGGGACAGGGGAGCTAACTATGGCTACACCTTC. This codes for CASRDRGANYGYTF.

This sequence joins TRBV28 and TRBJ2-3, with D perhaps matching TRBD2 (7 bases). CDR1 and CDR2 from the germline V gene are MDHEN and SYDVKM. The CDR3 is 16 residues long. V shed 7 bases and J shed 5 bases, with 22 bases lying between them. The CDR3 loop reads CASTMGGAGVGDTQYF. The CDR3 DNA reads as TGTGCCAGCACGATGGGGGGGGCGGGAGTGGGAGATACGCAGTATTTT.

J is TRBJ2-2 and V is TRBV5-1; a possible D gene is TRBD2 (5 bases). The length of the CDR3 is 17 residues. The germline V gene has CDR1 SGHRS and CDR2 YFSETQ. The V gene lost 0 bases and the J gene lost 1 base, with 13 bases spanning the gap. CDR3 sequence: CASSLAGILMNTGELFF. CDR3 in DNA: TGCGCCAGCAGCTTGGCCGGGATTCTAATGAACACCGGGGAGCTGTTTTTT.

The chain joins TRBV10-3 to TRBJ2-2, with TRBD2 matching over 8 bases. This CDR3 is 16 amino acids long. After removal of 0 bases from V and 5 bases from J, the junction contained 5 bases not matched to a gene. Germline V CDR1 and CDR2: ENHRY, SYGVKD. CDR3 protein: CAISESLAGTTGELFF. The CDR3 DNA reads TGTGCCATCAGTGAGTCCTTAGCGGGGACGACCGGGGAGCTGTTTTTT.

The genes are TRBV7-2 and TRBJ2-1; the match to TRBD2 covers 9 bases. Germline CDR1 reads SGHTA; CDR2 reads FQGNSA. The CDR3 totals 15 residues. With V trimmed by 3 bases and J by 7 bases, 7 bases remained unmatched. The CDR3 bases are TGTGCCAGCAGCTTCCTTAGCGGGGGTGGGAATGAGCAGTTCTTC. Protein product: CASSFLSGGGNEQFF.

The rearrangement links TRBV4-3 to TRBJ2-5; the match to TRBD2 covers 9 bases. Trimming at V came to 4 bases and at J to 5 bases, leaving 8 bases not matched to a gene. Germline CDR1 is LGHNA and CDR2 is YSLEER. The CDR3 loop spans 15 amino acids. This CDR3 reads CASSPSSAGGETQYF. CDR3 bases: TGCGCCAGCAGCCCCTCCTCTGCGGGGGGGGAGACCCAGTACTTC.

The chain links TRBV4-3 to TRBJ2-3; 10 positions match TRBD2. The CDR3 spans 17 residues. Germline assignment: CDR1 LGHNA and CDR2 YSLEER. V lost 4 bases, J lost 1 base, and 8 bases stayed unmatched. CDR3 residues: CASSPNERGGGTDTQYF. The CDR3 bases are TGCGCCAGCAGCCCGAACGAGCGGGGGGGCGGCACAGATACGCAGTATTTT.

The gene calls are TRBV14 and TRBJ2-3, with no clear D. This CDR3 region has 17 residues. Germline V gives CDR1 SGHDN, CDR2 FVKESK. V dropped 0 bases and J dropped 2 bases, with 15 bases sitting between them. CDR3 residues: CASSQDRLPGFTDTQYF. The CDR3 bases are TGTGCCAGCAGCCAAGATAGGCTACCAGGTTTCACAGATACGCAGTATTTT.

The chain combines TRBV9 with TRBJ2-7; 10 nucleotides match TRBD2. The CDR3 is 15 amino acids. Trimming took 0 bases from V and 4 from J; bases not matched to a gene: 4. Germline V CDR1 and CDR2: SGDLS, YYNGEE. This chain's CDR3 is CASSVGASGSYEQYF. CDR3 bases: TGTGCCAGCAGCGTAGGGGCTAGCGGGAGTTACGAGCAGTACTTC.

This clone is a singleton in its sample. The V gene is TRBV7-2, the J gene TRBJ1-5, with D tentatively TRBD1 (6 bases). Germline V gene sequence: CDR1 SGHTA, CDR2 FQGNSA. This CDR3 region has 17 residues. V was shortened by 5 bases and J by 5 bases, with 22 bases between the two germline ends. The CDR3 DNA reads as TGTGCCAGCAGCCCATGGGGGCAGGGGCTCGTATATCAGCCCCAGCATTTT. Amino acid sequence: CASSPWGQGLVYQPQHF.